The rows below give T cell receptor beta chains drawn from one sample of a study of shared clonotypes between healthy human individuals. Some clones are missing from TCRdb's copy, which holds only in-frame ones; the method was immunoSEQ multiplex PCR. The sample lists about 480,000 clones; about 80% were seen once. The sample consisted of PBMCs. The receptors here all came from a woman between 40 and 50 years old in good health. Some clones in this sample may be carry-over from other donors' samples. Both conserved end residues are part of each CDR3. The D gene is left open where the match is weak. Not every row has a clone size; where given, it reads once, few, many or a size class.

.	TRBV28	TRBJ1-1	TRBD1	CASSPQGFQAFF	TGTGCCAGCAGTCCACAGGGGTTCCAAGCTTTCTTT
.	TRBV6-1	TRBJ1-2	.	CASSDGGFYGYTF	TGTGCCAGCAGTGACGGGGGATTCTATGGCTACACCTTC
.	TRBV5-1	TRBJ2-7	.	CASSSDSTSYEQYF	TGCGCCAGCAGCTCAGACAGCACCTCCTACGAGCAGTACTTC
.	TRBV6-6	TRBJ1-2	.	CASSYSNSANYGYTF	TGTGCCAGCAGTTACTCGAACTCAGCTAACTATGGCTACACCTTC
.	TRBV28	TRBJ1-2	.	CASSLFKADYGYTF	TGTGCCAGCAGTTTATTTAAAGCGGACTATGGCTACACCTTC
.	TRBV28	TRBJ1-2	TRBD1	CASKAGGAYYGYTF	TGTGCCAGCAAGGCAGGGGGCGCTTACTATGGCTACACCTTC
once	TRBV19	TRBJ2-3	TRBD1	CASSVLRDSGPDTQYF	TGTGCCAGTAGCGTTCTGAGGGACAGCGGACCAGATACGCAGTATTTT
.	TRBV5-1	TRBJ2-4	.	CASSSLGSLAKNIQYF	TGCGCCAGCAGCTCACTAGGGTCCCTAGCCAAAAACATTCAGTACTTC
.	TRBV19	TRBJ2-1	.	CASSSLVTDNEQFF	TGTGCCAGTTCCTCACTAGTTACCGACAATGAGCAGTTCTTC
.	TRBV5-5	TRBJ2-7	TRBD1	CASRPRTGSLYEQYF	TGTGCCAGCAGGCCTCGGACAGGGTCCCTCTACGAGCAGTACTTC
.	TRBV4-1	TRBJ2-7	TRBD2	CASSRRWTSGASSYEQYF	TGCGCCAGCAGCCGCCGGTGGACTAGCGGAGCGAGCTCCTACGAGCAGTACTTC
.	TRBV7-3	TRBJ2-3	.	CASSLSTDTQYF	TGTGCCAGCAGCTTGAGCACAGATACGCAGTATTTT
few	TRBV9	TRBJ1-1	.	CASSLQGGEAFF	TGTGCCAGCAGCCTTCAGGGCGGTGAAGCTTTCTTT
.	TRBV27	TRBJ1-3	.	CASSFSPRPGNTIYF	TGTGCCAGCAGTTTTTCACCGCGGCCTGGAAACACCATATATTTT
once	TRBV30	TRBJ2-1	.	CAWSVPADLNEQFF	TGTGCCTGGAGTGTACCGGCGGACCTCAATGAGCAGTTCTTC
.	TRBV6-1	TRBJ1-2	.	CASSEKGFYGYTF	TGTGCCAGCAGTGAAAAGGGGTTCTATGGCTACACCTTC
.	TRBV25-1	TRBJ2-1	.	CASGRARGEQFF	TGTGCCAGTGGTCGAGCCCGGGGTGAGCAGTTCTTC
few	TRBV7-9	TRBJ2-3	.	CASSLAVAPSTDTQYF	TGTGCCAGCAGCTTAGCGGTAGCCCCTAGCACAGATACGCAGTATTTT
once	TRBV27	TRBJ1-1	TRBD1	CASRGGTGQPMNTEAFF	TGTGCCAGCAGAGGCGGAACGGGACAGCCCATGAACACTGAAGCTTTCTTT
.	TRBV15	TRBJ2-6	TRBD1	CATSTGTGFPSGANVLTF	TGCGCCACCAGCACCGGGACAGGGTTCCCTTCCGGGGCCAACGTCCTGACTTTC
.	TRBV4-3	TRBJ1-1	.	CASSQSDTMNTEAFF	TGCGCCAGCAGCCAGTCAGACACCATGAACACTGAAGCTTTCTTT
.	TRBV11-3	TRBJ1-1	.	CASSLHWDTEAFF	TGTGCCAGCAGCTTACATTGGGACACTGAAGCTTTCTTT
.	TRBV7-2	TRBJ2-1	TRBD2	CASSSPGLAGDEQFF	TGTGCCAGCAGCTCACCGGGACTAGCTGGGGATGAGCAGTTCTTC
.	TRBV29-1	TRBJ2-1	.	CSAGDPTYNEQFF	TGCAGCGCAGGGGACCCTACCTACAATGAGCAGTTCTTC
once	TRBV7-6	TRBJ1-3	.	CASSPRPSDLSGNTIYF	TGTGCCAGCAGTCCCCGCCCCAGTGATCTCTCTGGAAACACCATATATTTT
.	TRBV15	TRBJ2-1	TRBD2	CATSRGLAGVDEQFF	TGTGCCACCAGCAGAGGGCTAGCGGGAGTCGATGAGCAGTTCTTC
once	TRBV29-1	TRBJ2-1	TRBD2	CSVGGGRGSNEQFF	TGCAGCGTTGGGGGCGGGAGAGGAAGCAATGAGCAGTTCTTC
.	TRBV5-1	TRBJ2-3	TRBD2	CASAIAGGASTDTQYF	TGCGCCAGCGCAATAGCGGGAGGGGCTAGCACAGATACGCAGTATTTT
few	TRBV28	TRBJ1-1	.	CASSPGTYFGEDEAFF	TGTGCCAGCAGTCCGGGGACGTATTTCGGGGAAGATGAAGCTTTCTTT
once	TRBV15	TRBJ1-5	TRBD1	CATSRGDRGGNQPQHF	TGTGCCACCAGCAGGGGGGACAGGGGAGGGAATCAGCCCCAGCATTTT
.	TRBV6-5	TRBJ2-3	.	CASSYRDSTDTQYF	TGTGCCAGCAGTTACAGGGATAGTACAGATACGCAGTATTTT
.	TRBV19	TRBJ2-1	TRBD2	CASTSGSGRSYNEQFF	TGTGCCAGTACTAGCGGGAGTGGTCGGTCCTACAATGAGCAGTTCTTC
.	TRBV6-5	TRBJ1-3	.	CASSSAQGAGNTIYF	TGTGCCAGCAGTTCAGCACAGGGAGCAGGAAACACCATATATTTT
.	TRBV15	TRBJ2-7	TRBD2	CATSRVLAGGDEQYF	TGTGCCACCAGCAGAGTGCTAGCGGGAGGTGACGAGCAGTACTTC
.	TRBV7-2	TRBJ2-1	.	CASSLEGTTPGEQFF	TGTGCCAGCAGCTTAGAAGGGACCACCCCGGGGGAGCAGTTCTTC
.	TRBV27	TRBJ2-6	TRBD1	CASSWTGAGANVLTF	TGTGCCAGCAGTTGGACAGGGGCGGGGGCCAACGTCCTGACTTTC
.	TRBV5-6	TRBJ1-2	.	CASSLGTQLYGYTF	TGCGCCAGCAGCTTGGGGACACAACTCTATGGCTACACCTTC
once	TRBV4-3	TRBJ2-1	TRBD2	CASSQDLSGSYNEQFF	TGCGCCAGCAGCCAAGATCTTAGCGGGAGTTACAATGAGCAGTTCTTC
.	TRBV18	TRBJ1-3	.	CASSPGASGNTIYF	TGTGCCAGCTCACCAGGGGCCTCTGGAAACACCATATATTTT
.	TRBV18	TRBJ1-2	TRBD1	CASSQGAGYGYTF	TGTGCCAGCTCACAGGGGGCGGGCTATGGCTACACCTTC
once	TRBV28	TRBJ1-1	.	CASSLIGSNTEAFF	TGTGCCAGCAGTTTAATAGGGTCAAACACTGAAGCTTTCTTT
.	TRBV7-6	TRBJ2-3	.	CASSSPIGGTDTQYF	TGTGCCAGCAGCTCACCGATCGGGGGCACAGATACGCAGTATTTT
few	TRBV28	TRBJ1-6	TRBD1	CASSRGTGGNSPLHF	TGTGCCAGCAGTCGCGGGACAGGGGGTAATTCACCCCTCCACTTT
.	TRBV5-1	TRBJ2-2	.	CASSFRGDAGELFF	TGCGCCAGCAGCTTTAGGGGAGACGCCGGGGAGCTGTTTTTT
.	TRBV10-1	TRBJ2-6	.	CASSGGSSGANVLTF	TGCGCCAGCAGTGGGGGGAGCTCTGGGGCCAACGTCCTGACTTTC
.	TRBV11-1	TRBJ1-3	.	CASSGTVGNTIYF	TGTGCCAGCAGCGGGACTGTTGGAAACACCATATATTTT
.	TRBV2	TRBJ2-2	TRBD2	CASSGLAGVGTGELFF	TGTGCCAGCAGTGGGCTAGCGGGAGTGGGGACCGGGGAGCTGTTTTTT
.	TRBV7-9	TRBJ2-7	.	CASSLDKYEQYF	TGTGCCAGCAGCTTAGACAAATACGAGCAGTACTTC
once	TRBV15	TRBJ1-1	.	CATSREGQAHTEAFF	TGTGCCACCAGCAGAGAGGGACAAGCACACACTGAAGCTTTCTTT
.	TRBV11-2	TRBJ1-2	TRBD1	CASSWSGTGSYGYTF	TGTGCCAGCAGCTGGTCGGGGACAGGGAGCTATGGCTACACCTTC
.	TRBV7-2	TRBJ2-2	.	CASSPRAGPTGELFF	TGTGCCAGCAGCCCCCGGGCAGGCCCCACCGGGGAGCTGTTTTTT
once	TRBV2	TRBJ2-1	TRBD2	CASKEREQGYNEQFF	TGTGCCAGCAAGGAGCGGGAGCAGGGATACAATGAGCAGTTCTTC